The 30 T cell receptor beta chains given below trace back to one sample, sequenced in a study of blood T cell repertoires in COVID-19. TCRdb keeps only in-frame clones here, not all; method: immunoSEQ multiplex PCR. This sample carries over 90,000 clones, more than 65% of them seen once, and the ten largest clones take 4% to 5.5%. Material: peripheral blood. Source of these receptors: a man between 60 and 70 years old with acute or convalescent COVID-19.

The V call is TRBV5-1, the J call TRBJ2-5; possible D gene TRBD2, 5 bases. Germline assignment: CDR1 SGHRS and CDR2 YFSETQ. With 1 base removed from V and 1 base from J, the gap between germline ends came to 14 bases. This CDR3 region has 16 residues. Written as DNA, the CDR3 is TGCGCCAGCAGCTTGAATCAGCGGCAGTCCCAAGAGACCCAGTACTTC. This encodes CASSLNQRQSQETQYF.

The rearrangement links TRBV6-5 to TRBJ2-7; D might be TRBD2 (6 bases). Trimming removed 0 bases at V and 6 bases at J, with 9 bases between. This CDR3 is built from 13 residues. CDR1 and CDR2 (germline): MNHEY, SVGAGI. The CDR3 nucleotides read TGTGCCAGCAGTTACTCGACTAGAGCCGAGCAGTACTTC. It specifies CASSYSTRAEQYF.

This chain joins TRBV7-2 and TRBJ2-3; D remains ambiguous. V shed 7 bases and J shed 0 bases, with 8 bases lying between them. The CDR3 totals 13 residues. Germline loops: CDR1 SGHTA, CDR2 FQGNSA. As DNA, the CDR3 is TGTGCCAGCAAGACATATAGCACAGATACGCAGTATTTT. Translating gives CASKTYSTDTQYF.

This chain joins TRBV5-1 and TRBJ2-2, with TRBD2 identical over 12 bases. With 4 bases clipped from V and 3 bases from J, the junction kept 7 bases outside the gene matches. CDR3 length: 17 residues. Germline assignment: CDR1 SGHRS and CDR2 YFSETQ. The CDR3 region is CASSEGLAGPDTGELFF. The DNA for the CDR3 is TGCGCCAGCAGCGAAGGACTAGCGGGGCCCGACACCGGGGAGCTGTTTTTT.

The V gene is TRBV25-1, the J gene TRBJ2-4, with 10 bases matching TRBD1. J gave up 8 bases and V 3 bases, and 7 bases lay outside the gene matches. This CDR3 spans 15 amino acids. CDR1 is MGHDK and CDR2 is SYGVNS in the germline V gene. The CDR3 sequence is CASSDPRTGGDIQYF. CDR3 DNA: TGTGCCAGCAGTGATCCCAGGACAGGGGGAGACATTCAGTACTTC.

J is TRBJ1-4 and V is TRBV19; 7 nucleotides line up with TRBD1. CDR1 is LNHDA, CDR2 SQIVND, per germline (reference sequence). The CDR3 has 14 amino acids. The V and J ends lost 2 bases and 4 bases, in that order; junction bases with no gene match: 1. The CDR3 DNA follows: TGTGCCAGTAGTATAAGGGACAGTAATGAAAAACTGTTTTTT. This translates into CASSIRDSNEKLFF.

This chain links TRBV4-1 with TRBJ1-1; perhaps TRBD1 as D (5 bases). This CDR3 is 18 amino acids long. V was trimmed by 4 bases and J by 1 base, leaving 22 bases between them. Germline CDR1 is MGHRA and CDR2 is YSYEKL. The CDR3 bases are TGCGCCAGCAGCCTATTCCTCCCCGCGGGGGGGAGGAACACTGAAGCTTTCTTT. Its protein is CASSLFLPAGGRNTEAFF.

The J gene is TRBJ2-7, the V gene TRBV29-1; the match to TRBD2 covers 10 bases. Trimming removed 4 bases from V and 0 bases from J; junction bases left unmatched: 3. The CDR3 consists of 14 residues. Germline V gives CDR1 SQVTM, CDR2 ANQGSEA. The CDR3 nucleotides read TGCAGCGTTGCTTCTAGCGGGAGCTCCTACGAGCAGTACTTC. This codes for CSVASSGSSYEQYF.

The rearrangement uses TRBV7-2 and TRBJ2-1; D is unresolved. The CDR3 consists of 16 residues. Germline CDR1 SGHTA, CDR2 FQGNSA. Between the trimmed V and J ends, which lost 1 base and 3 bases, there was a span of 13 bases. This chain's CDR3 is CASSLDHFSGYNEQFF. The CDR3 DNA is TGTGCCAGCAGCTTAGATCATTTTTCGGGCTACAATGAGCAGTTCTTC.

CDR3 residues: CASSLGTVSNQPQHF. CDR3 nucleotide sequence: TGTGCCAGCAGTTTAGGGACAGTTAGCAATCAGCCCCAGCATTTT. J is TRBJ1-5 and V is TRBV27, with 7 bases that match TRBD1. Germline V gives CDR1 MNHEY, CDR2 SMNVEV (reference sequence). Unmatched junction bases numbered 1, after V lost 2 bases and J lost 0 bases. The CDR3 extends over 15 amino acids.

This chain joins TRBV24-1 and TRBJ2-2; 8 bases map to TRBD1. The CDR3 runs to 15 residues. The germline V gene has CDR1 KGHDR and CDR2 SFDVKD. Trimming removed 6 bases from V and 0 bases from J; junction bases left unmatched: 2. CDR3 nucleotides: TGTGCCACCAGTCCGGGACAGGCGAACACCGGGGAGCTGTTTTTT. The encoded protein is CATSPGQANTGELFF.

The chain links TRBV18 to TRBJ2-7; 9 positions match TRBD1. The CDR3 covers 17 residues. Germline V gives CDR1 KGHSH, CDR2 LQKENI. V lost 2 bases, J lost 6 bases, and 14 bases stayed unmatched. DNA for the CDR3: TGTGCCAGCTCACCAAGGACAGGGGTTGGGGAAAGGTCCGAGCAGTACTTC. Protein: CASSPRTGVGERSEQYF. The whole variable domain, filled in from reference TRBV18 and TRBJ2-7, reads NAGVMQNPRHLVRRRGQEARLRCSPMKGHSHVYWYRQLPEEGLKFMVYLQKENIIDESGMPKERFSAEFPKEGPSILRIQQVVRGDSAAYFCASSPRTGVGERSEQYFGPGTRLTVT.

The chain is built from TRBV10-1 and TRBJ2-1; 8 positions match TRBD2. V dropped 2 bases and J dropped 2; count of bases not matched to a gene: 2. The CDR3 has 15 amino acids. Germline V gene data show CDR1 as WNHNN and CDR2 as SYGVQD (reference sequence). CDR3 sequence: CASSETSGPYNEQFF. The CDR3 bases are TGCGCCAGCAGTGAGACTAGCGGACCCTACAATGAGCAGTTCTTC.

The gene calls are TRBV12-3 or TRBV12-4 and TRBJ1-2; possible D gene TRBD1, 5 bases. This CDR3 region has 13 residues. V dropped 6 bases and J dropped 7 bases, with 15 bases sitting between them. As DNA, the CDR3 is TGTGCCAGCAGCCCAACAGGTAACACTGGCTACACCTTC. Translation gives CASSPTGNTGYTF.

This chain joins TRBV5-4 and TRBJ2-1; D gene ambiguous. This CDR3 has 11 residues. CDR1 SGHNT and CDR2 YYREEE come from the germline V gene (reference sequence). Trimming cost V 4 bases and J 5 bases, with 4 bases left between them. CDR3 bases: TGTGCCAGCAGCATTAACAATGAGCAGTTCTTC. Translation: CASSINNEQFF.

V usage is TRBV7-2 and J usage is TRBJ2-7; 7 nucleotides match TRBD2. This CDR3 spans 15 amino acids. Trimming removed 5 bases from V and 2 bases from J; junction bases left unmatched: 9. CDR1 and CDR2 (germline): SGHTA, FQGNSA. The CDR3 here is CASSPWGGSAYEQYF. The CDR3 DNA follows: TGTGCCAGCAGCCCATGGGGCGGGAGTGCCTACGAGCAGTACTTC.

The chain links TRBV19 to TRBJ2-5, with D unclear. Germline lookup yields CDR1 LNHDA and CDR2 SQIVND (reference sequence). The CDR3 has 13 residues. V gave up 1 base and J gave up 2 bases, with 5 bases separating them. The CDR3 coding sequence is TGTGCCAGTAGTATAGGGCTTCAAGAGACCCAGTACTTC. Encoded protein: CASSIGLQETQYF.

The chain combines TRBV6-2 or TRBV6-3 with TRBJ2-1; 8 nucleotides agree with TRBD2. The CDR3 sequence is 15 residues long. Germline assignment: CDR1 MNHEY and CDR2 SVGEGT. Trimming removed 2 bases from V and 0 bases from J; junction bases left unmatched: 0. The CDR3, as DNA: TGTGCCAGCAGTTACGCGGGGGGCTCCTACAATGAGCAGTTCTTC. Its protein is CASSYAGGSYNEQFF.

This clone was recorded a few times. This chain connects TRBV3-1 (or the pseudogene TRBV3-2) to TRBJ2-3; the match to TRBD2 covers 10 bases. V lost 2 bases and J lost 3; bases outside the gene matches: 5. From germline, CDR1 is LGHDT and CDR2 YNNKEL (reference sequence). CDR3 length: 16 residues. This chain's CDR3 is CASSQQAGGRTDTQYF. The CDR3 bases are TGTGCCAGCAGCCAACAAGCGGGGGGGCGTACAGATACGCAGTATTTT.

This clone was observed a few times. CDR3: CASSFQGAGIQYF. The CDR3 DNA reads as TGTGCCAGCAGTTTTCAGGGGGCAGGCATTCAGTACTTC. The rearrangement links TRBV28 to TRBJ2-4; 8 bases match TRBD1. The trim removed 3 bases at V and 9 bases at J, leaving 4 bases unmatched. Germline V CDR1 and CDR2: MDHEN, SYDVKM. The CDR3 has 13 amino acids.

The chain carries TRBV5-6 and TRBJ1-2, with TRBD1 matching over 7 bases. CDR1 and CDR2 from the germline V gene are SGHDT and YYEEEE. Trimming took 3 bases from V and 0 from J; bases not matched to a gene: 2. The CDR3 runs 14 residues. The CDR3 is CASSSQGTNYGYTF. Written as DNA, the CDR3 is TGTGCCAGCAGCTCACAGGGGACTAACTATGGCTACACCTTC. The entire variable domain, with the rest obtained from reference TRBV5-6 and TRBJ1-2, is as follows: DAGVTQSPTHLIKTRGQQVTLRCSPKSGHDTVSWYQQALGQGPQFIFQYYEEEERQRGNFPDRFSGHQFPNYSSELNVNALLLGDSALYLCASSSQGTNYGYTFGSGTRLTVV.

The chain links TRBV9 to TRBJ1-2; TRBD1 agrees at 10 bases. This CDR3 spans 17 amino acids. V was clipped by 3 bases and J by 8 bases; unmatched bases: 16. Per the germline V gene, CDR1 is SGDLS and CDR2 is YYNGEE. CDR3 sequence reads: CASSEAGTGVPSGGYTF. The CDR3 DNA is TGTGCCAGCAGCGAAGCCGGGACAGGGGTTCCGAGCGGCGGCTACACCTTC.

The genes are TRBV5-5 and TRBJ2-2; the D gene is possibly TRBD2 (8 bases). V was pared by 4 bases and J by 4 bases, with 17 bases between. CDR3 length equals 16 residues. CDR1 SGHKS and CDR2 YYEKEE come from the germline V gene (reference sequence). CDR3: CASSREGATPTGELFF. CDR3 bases: TGTGCCAGCAGCCGGGAGGGGGCCACTCCCACCGGGGAGCTGTTTTTT.

The J gene is TRBJ2-7, the V gene TRBV7-2; TRBD1 matches 7 bases. The junction had 6 bases not matched to a gene; V was cut back by 5 bases and J by 2 bases. CDR3 size: 14 residues. Germline V CDR1 and CDR2: SGHTA, FQGNSA. The CDR3 coding sequence is TGTGCCAGCAGCGCGTCCGGGACAGCCTACGAGCAGTACTTC. It encodes CASSASGTAYEQYF.

This clone was seen only once. The chain combines TRBV27 with TRBJ1-5; D call uncertain. The CDR3 loop spans 16 amino acids. From germline, CDR1 is MNHEY and CDR2 SMNVEV (reference sequence). V was pared by 0 bases and J by 0 bases, with 9 bases between. CDR3 DNA sequence: TGTGCCAGCAGTTTATCGAGTGGCGGTAGCAATCAGCCCCAGCATTTT. It translates to CASSLSSGGSNQPQHF.

This chain's CDR3 is CASSFPGQGAKGSYNEQFF. CDR3 coding DNA: TGTGCCAGCAGCTTCCCGGGACAGGGAGCCAAAGGCTCCTACAATGAGCAGTTCTTC. V usage is TRBV5-5 and J usage is TRBJ2-1; 9 nucleotides line up with TRBD1. Germline V CDR1 and CDR2: SGHKS, YYEKEE (reference sequence). The CDR3 contains 19 residues. V gave up 2 bases and J gave up 0 bases; unmatched junction bases: 12.

The sample holds one count of this clone. The rearrangement uses TRBV5-1 and TRBJ1-1; D possibly corresponds to TRBD1 (6 bases). V was clipped by 0 bases and J by 4 bases, with 10 bases between them. The CDR3 runs 14 residues. Germline assignment: CDR1 SGHRS and CDR2 YFSETQ. The CDR3 DNA reads as TGCGCCAGCAGCTTGGATCAGGGGATCACTGAAGCTTTCTTT. Residues: CASSLDQGITEAFF.

The chain is built from TRBV6-1 and TRBJ2-2, with 12 bases that match TRBD2. Trimming removed 1 base from V and 7 bases from J; junction bases left unmatched: 10. The V gene's germline CDR1 is MNHNS and CDR2 SASEGT. This CDR3 spans 18 amino acids. The CDR3 nucleotides read TGTGCCAGCAGTGAAGGGAGGCTAGCGGGGGGGCGGATCGGGGAGCTGTTTTTT. Its translation is CASSEGRLAGGRIGELFF.

The rearrangement joins TRBV6-2 or TRBV6-3 to TRBJ2-1; 11 bases map to TRBD2. Losses at the gene ends were 6 bases for V and 2 bases for J; bases not matched to a gene: 3. The CDR3 length is 15 residues. CDR1 is MNHEY, CDR2 SVGEGT, per germline. CDR3 sequence reads: CASSLLAGAYNEQFF. For the CDR3, the DNA is TGTGCCAGCAGCCTACTAGCGGGGGCCTACAATGAGCAGTTCTTC.

The V gene is TRBV7-8, the J gene TRBJ1-1; D ambiguous. Per the germline V gene, CDR1 is SGHVS and CDR2 is FQNEAQ. V lost 4 bases to trimming and J lost 1 base, with 22 bases between them. The CDR3 consists of 18 residues. The CDR3 region has the DNA TGTGCCAGCAGCTGGAATTGGGAGGCAGTCGGCCCGAACACTGAAGCTTTCTTT. Its protein is CASSWNWEAVGPNTEAFF. The complete variable domain, with remaining parts taken from reference TRBV7-8 and TRBJ1-1, reads GAGVSQSPRYKVAKRGQDVALRCDPISGHVSLFWYQQALGQGPEFLTYFQNEAQLDKSGLPSDRFFAERPEGSVSTLKIQRTQQEDSAVYLCASSWNWEAVGPNTEAFFGQGTRLTVV.